Below, 21 T cell receptor beta chains from the same sample are listed, as sequenced in a study of blood T cell repertoires in COVID-19. Using immunoSEQ multiplex PCR, the repertoire was profiled, and TCRdb retains in-frame clones only, with some absent. The sample includes 200,000 to 300,000 clones, 84% of them seen just once. Input material: peripheral blood. Receptor source: a man aged 35-49 years who had recovered from COVID-19.

V usage is TRBV5-4 and J usage is TRBJ2-7, with D possibly matching TRBD1 (5 bases). Per the germline V gene, CDR1 is SGHNT and CDR2 is YYREEE (reference sequence). V was pared by 2 bases and J by 3 bases, with 9 bases between. This CDR3 region has 13 residues. In DNA form, the CDR3 reads TGTGCCAGCAGCTTAGACAGATACTACGAGCAGTACTTC. Its protein is CASSLDRYYEQYF.

CDR3 sequence (DNA): TGTGCCAGCGGACAGGGATTTAATTCACCCCTCCACTTT. Protein: CASGQGFNSPLHF. The genes are TRBV11-3 and TRBJ1-6; TRBD1 aligns across 8 bases. Trimming took 8 bases from V and 6 from J; bases not matched to a gene: 3. The germline gives CDR1 SGHNT, CDR2 YENEEA. CDR3 size: 13 residues.

V usage is TRBV6-1 and J usage is TRBJ1-6; D is ambiguous. V was shortened by 0 bases and J by 5 bases, with 5 bases between the two germline ends. The CDR3 runs 14 residues. Germline V lookup: CDR1 MNHNS, CDR2 SASEGT. The chain's CDR3 is CASSEAQDNSPLHF. CDR3 nucleotide sequence: TGTGCCAGCAGTGAAGCGCAGGATAATTCACCCCTCCACTTT.

The CDR3 protein is CASSAPPGQRKWGYTF. The CDR3 DNA sequence: TGTGCCAGCAGTGCGCCCCCGGGACAGCGCAAATGGGGCTACACCTTC. The rearrangement uses TRBV25-1 and TRBJ1-2, with TRBD1 identical over 7 bases. Trimming took 4 bases from V and 8 from J; bases not matched to a gene: 16. Looked up from germline, CDR1 is MGHDK and CDR2 is SYGVNS. CDR3 size: 16 residues.

In nucleotides, the CDR3 is TGCGCCAGCAGACGTGGCCAGGGGGCGCGGTACGAGCAGTACTTC. Residues: CASRRGQGARYEQYF. The chain joins TRBV5-1 to TRBJ2-7; 8 bases map to TRBD1. From germline, CDR1 is SGHRS and CDR2 YFSETQ. Trimming at V came to 5 bases and at J to 4 bases, leaving 11 bases not matched to a gene. The CDR3 length is 15 residues.

In its sample, this clone was seen once. The chain recombines TRBV5-1 with TRBJ2-5; 14 bases align to TRBD2. This CDR3 is built from 16 residues. J lost 1 base, V lost 4 bases, and 3 bases had no gene match. CDR1 is SGHRS, CDR2 YFSETQ, per germline. CDR3 sequence reads: CASSLGLAGAQETQYF. CDR3 in DNA: TGCGCCAGCAGCCTGGGACTAGCGGGGGCCCAAGAGACCCAGTACTTC.

The chain links TRBV11-2 to TRBJ2-1; weak D call: TRBD1 (6 bases). Trimming shortened V by 0 bases and J by 1 base, and 10 bases separated the two germline ends. This CDR3 is 16 amino acids long. Looked up from germline, CDR1 is SGHAT and CDR2 is FQNNGV. CDR3 DNA sequence: TGTGCCAGCAGCTTAGATGGCAGGGGATCCTACAATGAGCAGTTCTTC. As protein: CASSLDGRGSYNEQFF.

The chain carries TRBV28 and TRBJ1-4; D remains ambiguous. The CDR3 runs to 13 residues. Germline CDR1 and CDR2: MDHEN and SYDVKM. The ends were cut back, 5 bases at V and 6 bases at J, with 10 bases in the middle. The CDR3 spells CASSPLRDEKLFF. The CDR3 region has the DNA TGTGCCAGCAGTCCCTTGAGGGATGAAAAACTGTTTTTT.

This chain connects TRBV18 to TRBJ2-1, with D unclear. The CDR3 runs to 16 residues. V lost 6 bases, J lost 4 bases, and 19 bases lay in between. Germline CDR1 and CDR2: KGHSH and LQKENI. The CDR3 DNA reads TGTGCCAGCTCCTTAACAGCCTTCGCATTTTACAATGAGCAGTTCTTC. It is translated as CASSLTAFAFYNEQFF.

The CDR3 coding sequence is TGTGCCAGCAGTTTGGACACAGCCGATACGCAGTATTTT. It is translated as CASSLDTADTQYF. The chain uses TRBV27 and TRBJ2-3; possible D gene TRBD1, 5 bases. Trimming took off 3 bases at V and 6 bases at J, with 10 bases between the two ends. In germline, CDR1 is MNHEY, CDR2 SMNVEV (reference sequence). The CDR3 is made up of 13 amino acids.

The CDR3 DNA is TGTGCCTGGAGTGGTTCTCTAGCGGGAGGCACAGATACGCAGTATTTT. It encodes CAWSGSLAGGTDTQYF. This chain uses TRBV30 with TRBJ2-3; 10 bases map to TRBD2. V was pared by 1 base and J by 1 base, with 5 bases of the junction left unmatched. Germline-derived CDR1 and CDR2 are GTSNPN and SVGIG (reference sequence). The CDR3 totals 16 residues.

This sequence joins TRBV12-5 and TRBJ1-3; 9 bases are shared with TRBD1. Per the germline V gene, CDR1 is LGHNT and CDR2 is FRNRAP. CDR3 length: 17 residues. With 1 base clipped from V and 4 bases from J, the junction kept 8 bases outside the gene matches. The CDR3 here is CASGLEAGTGYGNTIYF. The CDR3 coding sequence is TGTGCTAGTGGTTTGGAAGCCGGGACAGGGTACGGAAACACCATATATTTT.

This rearrangement joins TRBV2 to TRBJ2-7; 8 bases match TRBD2. Germline lookup yields CDR1 SNHLY and CDR2 FYNNEI. The CDR3 has 15 amino acids. Trimming took 3 bases from V and 4 from J; bases not matched to a gene: 8. The CDR3 region has the DNA TGTGCCAGCAGTGAGGCGGGAGGATTCAGGTACGAGCAGTACTTC. It translates to CASSEAGGFRYEQYF.

V is TRBV5-1 and J is TRBJ2-7; TRBD2 matches 9 bases. The CDR3 extends over 14 amino acids. Per germline, CDR1 SGHRS and CDR2 YFSETQ. Germline trimming cut 4 bases from V and 3 bases from J; bases unmatched to any gene: 5. CDR3 nucleotides: TGCGCCAGCAGCGTGGGACTAGCTGGCTACGAGCAGTACTTC. It specifies CASSVGLAGYEQYF.

This clone has only one observation. The chain has TRBV20-1 and TRBJ2-1; 12 bases align to TRBD2. The J segment lost 7 bases and the V segment lost 3 bases, leaving 4 bases of the junction unmatched. CDR3 length equals 14 residues. Germline CDR1 reads DFQATT; CDR2 reads SNEGSKA (reference sequence). The CDR3 DNA reads as TGCAGTGCTAGTGGGCTAGCGGGAGGGAATGAGCAGTTCTTC. Amino acids: CSASGLAGGNEQFF.

V and J are TRBV12-1 and TRBJ2-2; the DNA was not compared with TRBD2, the D call given in the table. TRBV12-1 is a pseudogene. CDR3 length: 18 residues. The CDR3 DNA follows: TGTGCCAGCAGCCCCGTTAGCGGGAGTCCCATTGACGCCGGGGAGCTGTTTTTT. It specifies CASSPVSGSPIDAGELFF.

V is TRBV5-5 and J is TRBJ2-7; the D gene is possibly TRBD1 (6 bases). V lost 4 bases and J 0 bases, leaving 14 bases between the germline ends. This CDR3 comprises 15 residues. In germline, CDR1 is SGHKS, CDR2 YYEKEE (reference sequence). The CDR3: CASSEQQGYSYEQYF. CDR3 DNA sequence: TGTGCCAGCAGCGAACAGCAGGGGTACTCCTACGAGCAGTACTTC.

This chain links TRBV9 with TRBJ1-1; 7 bases line up with TRBD1. The germline V gene encodes CDR1 SGDLS and CDR2 YYNGEE. The trim removed 0 bases at V and 6 bases at J, leaving 11 bases unmatched. The CDR3 sequence is 16 residues long. DNA of the CDR3: TGTGCCAGCAGCGTAGTGCCAGGGGGTGCTTACGCTGAAGCTTTCTTT. Translated, it gives CASSVVPGGAYAEAFF.

The chain has TRBV18 and TRBJ2-7; 7 bases match TRBD1. Germline V gives CDR1 KGHSH, CDR2 LQKENI. The CDR3 length is 14 residues. Losses at the gene ends were 6 bases for V and 4 bases for J; bases not matched to a gene: 9. The CDR3 reads CASSEIGTDYEQYF. CDR3 DNA sequence: TGTGCCAGCTCCGAGATAGGGACAGATTACGAGCAGTACTTC.

The rearrangement uses TRBV5-1 and TRBJ2-5; 10 nucleotides match TRBD1. J lost 4 bases, V lost 4 bases, and 7 bases had no gene match. There are 15 residues in the CDR3. Germline lookup yields CDR1 SGHRS and CDR2 YFSETQ. The CDR3: CASSPGTGDGETQYF. The CDR3 DNA sequence: TGCGCCAGCAGCCCAGGGACAGGGGATGGAGAGACCCAGTACTTC.

This clone has a handful of counts. The chain employs TRBV5-3 and TRBJ2-7; the D gene is possibly TRBD2 (5 bases). TRBV5-3 is an ORF, with its function uncertain. There are 15 residues in the CDR3. V was pared by 4 bases and J by 6 bases, with 20 bases between. CDR3 protein: CARSDRVGISVEQYF. The CDR3 region has the DNA TGTGCCAGAAGCGACCGGGTCGGGATATCTGTCGAGCAGTACTTC.